The 26 T cell receptor beta chains listed next were all sequenced from one sample in a study of control samples from healthy donors and cancer patients. TCRdb's table, derived via immunoSEQ multiplex PCR, lists solely in-frame clones and lacks some. The sample consists of approximately 230,000 clones, roughly 87% of them appearing once. Sequencing was performed on PBMCs. These receptor sequences come from a woman aged 55-70 years with lung cancer.

The chain links TRBV28 to TRBJ1-1, with D hard to call. The length of the CDR3 is 12 residues. CDR1 and CDR2 from the germline V gene are MDHEN and SYDVKM. The V end was cut by 3 bases, the J end by 0 bases, with 2 bases between. CDR3 amino acids: CASSFMNTEAFF. The CDR3 DNA reads TGTGCCAGCAGTTTCATGAACACTGAAGCTTTCTTT.

Remarks on this clone: This sample also contains other DNA sequences that code for the same CDR3. This chain links TRBV5-1 with TRBJ2-7; 9 bases line up with TRBD2. The CDR3 totals 15 residues. Germline trimming cut 0 bases from V and 0 bases from J; bases unmatched to any gene: 1. Germline lookup yields CDR1 SGHRS and CDR2 YFSETQ. The CDR3, as DNA: TGCGCCAGCAGCTTGGTTAGCGGGAGCTCCTACGAGCAGTACTTC. Translating gives CASSLVSGSSYEQYF.

V and J are TRBV3-1 (or the pseudogene TRBV3-2) and TRBJ2-1, with D possibly TRBD1 on 6 matching bases. Deletions cut 1 base from V and 10 bases from J, with 11 bases between. This CDR3 is built from 13 residues. In germline, CDR1 is LGHDT, CDR2 YNNKEL (reference sequence). CDR3 sequence (DNA): TGTGCCAGCAGCCAAGGGGTAGGGGGAGAGCAGTTCTTC. It is translated as CASSQGVGGEQFF.

The V gene is TRBV5-6, the J gene TRBJ2-5; perhaps D is TRBD1 or TRBD2 (5 bases each). The CDR3 loop spans 16 amino acids. Trimming pared 4 bases from V and 5 bases from J, leaving 21 bases between. Per the germline V gene, CDR1 is SGHDT and CDR2 is YYEEEE. The CDR3 here is CASSIKGRGAGETQYF. DNA for the CDR3: TGTGCCAGCAGCATTAAAGGTCGAGGGGCCGGGGAGACCCAGTACTTC.

The V gene is TRBV5-1, the J gene TRBJ2-1; 9 bases are shared with TRBD1. The CDR3 extends over 16 amino acids. Per germline, CDR1 SGHRS and CDR2 YFSETQ. Germline trimming cut 3 bases from V and 2 bases from J; bases unmatched to any gene: 6. The CDR3 region has the DNA TGCGCCAGCAGCTCCCGGACAGGGGCCGCCTACAATGAGCAGTTCTTC. This codes for CASSSRTGAAYNEQFF.

V gene TRBV5-1 combines with J gene TRBJ2-7, with TRBD1 matching over 9 bases. Germline V lookup: CDR1 SGHRS, CDR2 YFSETQ. After removal of 5 bases from V and 6 bases from J, the junction contained 12 bases not matched to a gene. This CDR3 has 15 amino acids. CDR3 protein: CASSQGQGWEFEQYF. The DNA for the CDR3 is TGCGCCAGCAGTCAGGGACAGGGCTGGGAATTCGAGCAGTACTTC.

This clone has just one count. The chain links TRBV25-1 to TRBJ2-1; D uncertain. The germline gives CDR1 MGHDK, CDR2 SYGVNS. The ends were cut back, 6 bases at V and 7 bases at J, with 10 bases in the middle. The CDR3 length is 12 residues. The CDR3 region has the DNA TGTGCCAGCAGGCTTGTCCCGAATGAGCAGTTCTTC. Residues: CASRLVPNEQFF. Full variable domain (rest looked up from reference TRBV25-1 and TRBJ2-1): EADIYQTPRYLVIGTGKKITLECSQTMGHDKMYWYQQDPGMELHLIHYSYGVNSTEKGDLSSESTVSRIRTEHFPLTLESARPSHTSQYLCASRLVPNEQFFGPGTRLTVL.

The chain has TRBV7-3 and TRBJ2-1; 7 bases line up with TRBD2. J gave up 0 bases and V 0 bases, and 2 bases lay outside the gene matches. Germline V gives CDR1 SGHTA, CDR2 FQGTGA. The CDR3 sequence is 16 residues long. CDR3 sequence (DNA): TGTGCCAGCAGCTTAACGGGGGGGAGCTCCTACAATGAGCAGTTCTTC. Protein sequence: CASSLTGGSSYNEQFF.

CDR3 DNA sequence: TGTGCCAGCGGAGACAGGGCGTCGGGTGGCTACACCTTC. Translating it yields CASGDRASGGYTF. The V call is TRBV6-5, the J call TRBJ1-2, with 7 nucleotides matching TRBD1. The junction had 10 bases not matched to a gene; V was cut back by 8 bases and J by 7 bases. This CDR3 region has 13 residues. Germline lookup yields CDR1 MNHEY and CDR2 SVGAGI.

This clone was picked up one time. The rearrangement links TRBV19 to TRBJ2-1; 9 bases map to TRBD2. This CDR3 has 16 amino acids. The V and J ends lost 5 bases and 0 bases, in that order; junction bases with no gene match: 5. The germline V gene has CDR1 LNHDA and CDR2 SQIVND (reference sequence). The DNA of the CDR3 is TGTGCCAGTAGTCCCGATAGCGGGAGCTCCTACAATGAGCAGTTCTTC. It specifies CASSPDSGSSYNEQFF.

The chain carries TRBV18 and TRBJ1-1; 9 nucleotides match TRBD1. The CDR3 has 14 amino acids. Trimming took 3 bases from V and 4 from J; bases not matched to a gene: 3. Germline assignment: CDR1 KGHSH and CDR2 LQKENI. This chain's CDR3 is CASSPRQGGTEAFF. CDR3 in DNA: TGTGCCAGCTCACCCCGACAGGGGGGCACTGAAGCTTTCTTT.

The CDR3 DNA is TGTGCCAGCAGTTTAGGGACAGGGGGGCCGGGGGATGAAAAACTGTTTTTT. It translates to CASSLGTGGPGDEKLFF. The rearrangement joins TRBV28 to TRBJ1-4; the match to TRBD1 covers 11 bases. Looked up from germline, CDR1 is MDHEN and CDR2 is SYDVKM. The CDR3 runs to 17 residues. The V segment lost 2 bases and the J segment 6 bases; nucleotides outside the gene matches: 8.

The V call is TRBV9, the J call TRBJ2-7, with D possibly being TRBD2 (6 bases). V lost 0 bases and J 6 bases, leaving 19 bases between the germline ends. The CDR3 extends over 16 amino acids. Germline assignment: CDR1 SGDLS and CDR2 YYNGEE. The CDR3 region has the DNA TGTGCCAGCAGCGTAGTTAGGGGAGGCAGGGTCATCGAGCAGTACTTC. It codes for CASSVVRGGRVIEQYF.

The chain employs TRBV5-5 and TRBJ1-5, with D perhaps matching TRBD1 (6 bases). Germline V gene lookup returns CDR1 SGHKS and CDR2 YYEKEE (reference sequence). Between the trimmed V and J ends, which lost 5 bases and 5 bases, there was a span of 14 bases. This CDR3 is built from 14 residues. CDR3 bases: TGTGCCAGCAGTTTAGGGGACACTTATCAGCCCCAGCATTTT. Protein product: CASSLGDTYQPQHF. Using reference TRBV5-5 and TRBJ1-5 for the parts outside the CDR3, the full variable domain is DAGVTQSPTHLIKTRGQQVTLRCSPISGHKSVSWYQQVLGQGPQFIFQYYEKEERGRGNFPDRFSARQFPNYSSELNVNALLLGDSALYLCASSLGDTYQPQHFGDGTRLSIL.

The chain links TRBV3-1 (or the pseudogene TRBV3-2) to TRBJ1-1; D remains ambiguous. The CDR3 is 14 residues long. V was pared by 4 bases and J by 1 base, with 10 bases between. Germline V gene lookup returns CDR1 LGHDT and CDR2 YNNKEL (reference sequence). CDR3 bases: TGTGCCAGCAGCCTGCTACCGGAGAACACTGAAGCTTTCTTT. Translating gives CASSLLPENTEAFF.

V gene TRBV2 combines with J gene TRBJ1-2; 8 bases are a match to TRBD1. CDR1 and CDR2 from the germline V gene are SNHLY and FYNNEI. The CDR3 loop spans 15 amino acids. The J segment lost 0 bases and the V segment lost 5 bases, leaving 5 bases of the junction unmatched. The CDR3 loop reads CASSYTRGPNYGYTF. CDR3 bases: TGTGCCAGCAGTTATACCAGGGGGCCTAACTATGGCTACACCTTC. The full variable domain, in which reference TRBV2 and TRBJ1-2 provide the parts outside the CDR3, is EPEVTQTPSHQVTQMGQEVILRCVPISNHLYFYWYRQILGQKVEFLVSFYNNEISEKSEIFDDQFSVERPDGSNFTLKIRSTKLEDSAMYFCASSYTRGPNYGYTFGSGTRLTVV.

Here the CDR3 DNA reads TGTGCCAGCAGCCCATCCCATACTAGCGCCAGGGAGCAGTTCTTC. Its protein is CASSPSHTSAREQFF. The rearrangement links TRBV4-2 to TRBJ2-1; TRBD2 aligns across 7 bases. This CDR3 has 15 residues. Germline V gives CDR1 LGHNA, CDR2 YNFKEQ. V trimming: 4 bases; J trimming: 10 bases; junction bases outside the gene matches: 13.

The chain carries TRBV27 and TRBJ1-5, with TRBD1 as a possible D gene (5 bases). Germline-derived CDR1 and CDR2 are MNHEY and SMNVEV (reference sequence). The CDR3 spans 14 residues. Trimming removed 5 bases at V and 0 bases at J, with 8 bases between. CDR3 sequence reads: CASSPGYSNQPQHF. CDR3 nucleotides: TGTGCCAGCAGTCCAGGGTATAGCAATCAGCCCCAGCATTTT.

This chain connects TRBV2 to TRBJ1-1, with D tentatively TRBD1 (5 bases). Trimming took off 5 bases at V and 2 bases at J, with 12 bases between the two ends. The CDR3 has 14 residues. The germline CDR1 and CDR2 sequences are SNHLY and FYNNEI. CDR3 DNA: TGTGCCAGCAGTTTCCAGGGTGCTAACACTGAAGCTTTCTTT. As protein: CASSFQGANTEAFF.

The chain has TRBV6-5 and TRBJ2-7; unclear D gene. CDR3 length: 13 residues. Germline loops: CDR1 MNHEY, CDR2 SVGAGI. V was trimmed by 6 bases and J by 5 bases, leaving 14 bases between them. CDR3 protein: CASRKSPWDEQYF. In nucleotides, the CDR3 is TGTGCCAGCAGAAAAAGCCCCTGGGACGAGCAGTACTTC.

With regard to this clone: The same CDR3 also results from other DNA sequences found in this sample. J is TRBJ1-2 and V is TRBV3-1 (or the pseudogene TRBV3-2); the D gene is possibly TRBD1 (5 bases). Germline CDR1 LGHDT, CDR2 YNNKEL (reference sequence). V dropped 0 bases and J dropped 1 base, with 18 bases sitting between them. The CDR3 spans 18 residues. The DNA of the CDR3 is TGTGCCAGCAGCCAAGAAGGCCTCTTGTACGGGGGTAACTATGGCTACACCTTC. It translates to CASSQEGLLYGGNYGYTF.

The chain is built from TRBV15 and TRBJ1-1, with 9 bases that match TRBD1. Germline V gene lookup returns CDR1 LNHNV and CDR2 YYDKDF (reference sequence). V dropped 7 bases and J dropped 7; count of bases not matched to a gene: 10. The CDR3 spans 14 residues. This CDR3 reads CATTRDREFSEAFF. DNA of the CDR3: TGTGCCACCACCAGGGACAGGGAATTCAGTGAAGCTTTCTTT.

This clone is medium-sized (0.01 to 0.1%) in the sample. V usage is TRBV2 and J usage is TRBJ1-2, with TRBD1 identical over 8 bases. Germline V CDR1 and CDR2: SNHLY, FYNNEI. The junction had 7 bases not matched to a gene; V was cut back by 5 bases and J by 8 bases. The CDR3 is 13 amino acids. The CDR3 region has the DNA TGTGCCAGCAGTCCCTCCGGGACAGGAGGCTACACCTTC. Translated, it gives CASSPSGTGGYTF.

This chain links TRBV11-1 with TRBJ2-2; D perhaps matches TRBD2 (6 bases). V was pared by 8 bases and J by 6 bases, with 13 bases between. CDR3 length equals 13 residues. Germline CDR1 SGHAT, CDR2 FQDESV (reference sequence). This chain's CDR3 is CASSRGGAGELFF. The CDR3 region has the DNA TGTGCCAGCTCTAGGGGAGGTGCCGGGGAGCTGTTTTTT. Based on the CDR3 plus reference TRBV11-1 and TRBJ2-2, the full variable domain is EAEVAQSPRYKITEKSQAVAFWCDPISGHATLYWYRQILGQGPELLVQFQDESVVDDSQLPKDRFSAERLKGVDSTLKIQPAELGDSAMYLCASSRGGAGELFFGEGSRLTVL.

This chain uses TRBV27 with TRBJ2-7; TRBD1 matches at 7 bases. Germline V lookup: CDR1 MNHEY, CDR2 SMNVEV (reference sequence). The CDR3 is 15 residues long. Trimming removed 5 bases from V and 2 bases from J; junction bases left unmatched: 9. CDR3 sequence: CASSRSGQTPYEQYF. The CDR3 DNA follows: TGTGCCAGCAGTCGATCGGGACAGACTCCCTACGAGCAGTACTTC.

The chain joins TRBV19 to TRBJ2-5; unclear D gene. Trimming removed 2 bases from V and 4 bases from J, with 8 bases in between. The CDR3 is 13 amino acids. Germline values: CDR1 LNHDA, CDR2 SQIVND (reference sequence). CDR3 sequence: CASSIMGGETQYF. CDR3 in DNA: TGTGCCAGTAGTATAATGGGTGGAGAGACCCAGTACTTC.